Following are 29 T cell receptor beta chains from one sample sequenced in a study of T cells in Graves' hyperthyroidism and ophthalmopathy. Amplified TCR beta CDR3 regions came from RNA transcripts. In the first-round RT-PCR of the TCR CDR3, the HTBI primer set was used. From the multiplex PCR reads, TCRdb called clonotypes with MiXCR, one entry per CDR3 protein. The sample yields under 750,000 distinct CDR3 sequences, around 20% seen once. Input material: blood. The source of these receptors is a woman between 45 and 65 years old with Graves' hyperthyroidism that later progressed to Graves' ophthalmopathy.

The chain recombines TRBV6-1 with TRBJ1-4; 9 bases align to TRBD1. V shed 3 bases and J 5 bases; nucleotides not matched to a gene: 13. The germline gives CDR1 MNHNS, CDR2 SASEGT. There are 18 residues in the CDR3. The CDR3 DNA sequence: TGTGCCAGCAGTGAGAGAACAGGGGGCTCGCACTGGAATGAAAAACTGTTTTTT. As protein: CASSERTGGSHWNEKLFF.

This clonotype appeared a few times. The chain has TRBV10-3 and TRBJ2-7, with unresolved D. V lost 1 base and J lost 0, with 7 bases in between. Germline V lookup: CDR1 ENHRY, CDR2 SYGVKD. This CDR3 region has 14 residues. The CDR3 region is CAISELASSYEQYF. CDR3 nucleotide sequence: TGTGCCATCAGTGAGTTGGCTAGCTCCTACGAGCAGTACTTC.

At least ten counts were recorded for this clonotype. The rearrangement links TRBV3-1 to TRBJ1-1, with D perhaps matching TRBD1 (5 bases). Trimming pared 6 bases from V and 7 bases from J, leaving 24 bases between. The CDR3 is 16 residues long. CDR1 is LGHDT, CDR2 YNNKEL, per germline (reference sequence). CDR3: CASSQLTGLRRGEAFF. CDR3 coding DNA: TGTGCCAGCAGTCAACTCACCGGGCTCCGGAGGGGTGAAGCTTTCTTT.

This chain joins TRBV6-2 or TRBV6-3 and TRBJ2-7, with TRBD1 matching 7 bases. With 8 bases clipped from V and 5 bases from J, the junction kept 3 bases outside the gene matches. The germline CDR1 and CDR2 sequences are MNHEY and SVGEGT. This CDR3 spans 11 amino acids. CDR3 amino acids: CASDRVNEQYF. Written as DNA, the CDR3 is TGTGCCAGCGACAGGGTAAACGAGCAGTACTTC.

V and J are TRBV19 and TRBJ2-3; 11 bases are a match to TRBD1. The V gene's germline CDR1 is LNHDA and CDR2 SQIVND (reference sequence). The CDR3 covers 16 residues. V lost 3 bases, J lost 4 bases, and 6 bases stayed unmatched. The DNA of the CDR3 is TGTGCCAGTAGTATGTCCGGGACAGGGGGAGCAGATACGCAGTATTTT. It specifies CASSMSGTGGADTQYF. The full variable domain, completed using reference TRBV19 and TRBJ2-3, is DGGITQSPKYLFRKEGQNVTLSCEQNLNHDAMYWYRQDPGQGLRLIYYSQIVNDFQKGDIAEGYSVSREKKESFPLTVTSAQKNPTAFYLCASSMSGTGGADTQYFGPGTRLTVL.

The chain carries TRBV18 and TRBJ1-2, with D possibly matching TRBD1 (5 bases). The CDR3 is 18 amino acids. Trimming took 2 bases from V and 0 from J, leaving 19 bases between them. Germline V CDR1 and CDR2: KGHSH, LQKENI. CDR3 DNA sequence: TGTGCCAGCTCACCAGTCGATGGTAGTAGGGGTGCTAACTATGGCTACACCTTC. Amino acid sequence: CASSPVDGSRGANYGYTF. The full variable domain, completed using reference TRBV18 and TRBJ1-2, is NAGVMQNPRHLVRRRGQEARLRCSPMKGHSHVYWYRQLPEEGLKFMVYLQKENIIDESGMPKERFSAEFPKEGPSILRIQQVVRGDSAAYFCASSPVDGSRGANYGYTFGSGTRLTVV.

This clonotype has only a few counts. The J gene is TRBJ1-5, the V gene TRBV7-6, with a weak D call TRBD1 (6 bases). The CDR3 is 15 residues long. Germline loops: CDR1 SGHVS, CDR2 FNYEAQ. V lost 5 bases to trimming and J lost 4 bases, with 15 bases between them. CDR3 sequence (DNA): TGTGCCAGCAGCCAGGAAGCAGGGGAGAATCAGCCCCAGCATTTT. The encoded protein is CASSQEAGENQPQHF.

This clonotype was seen repeatedly, ten times or more. The genes are TRBV2 and TRBJ1-1; D gene uncertain. Germline V gene data show CDR1 as SNHLY and CDR2 as FYNNEI. The germline V and J ends were trimmed by 6 bases and 0 bases, with 8 bases remaining between them. The CDR3 consists of 13 residues. CDR3 region: CASRAGVNTEAFF. DNA for the CDR3: TGTGCCAGCAGGGCCGGGGTGAACACTGAAGCTTTCTTT.

The V call is TRBV19, the J call TRBJ1-5; D gene uncertain. V dropped 5 bases and J dropped 5 bases, with 10 bases sitting between them. CDR3 size: 13 residues. Per germline, CDR1 LNHDA and CDR2 SQIVND (reference sequence). The CDR3 bases are TGTGCCAGTAGTCTCTACGCGGATCAGCCCCAGCATTTT. Its protein product is CASSLYADQPQHF.

This clonotype has more than one count but fewer than ten. V is TRBV18 and J is TRBJ1-1; maybe TRBD1 (6 bases). Germline lookup yields CDR1 KGHSH and CDR2 LQKENI. The germline V and J ends were trimmed by 3 bases and 2 bases, with 13 bases remaining between them. This CDR3 has 15 amino acids. The CDR3 spells CASSPDSTPNTEAFF. For the CDR3, the DNA is TGTGCCAGCTCACCGGACAGTACCCCTAACACTGAAGCTTTCTTT.

In its sample, this clonotype was seen many times. This chain joins TRBV18 and TRBJ2-1; the match to TRBD1 covers 8 bases. There are 14 residues in the CDR3. Germline CDR1 reads KGHSH; CDR2 reads LQKENI. J lost 4 bases, V lost 2 bases, and 1 base had no gene match. The DNA for the CDR3 is TGTGCCAGCTCACCAGGGACAGGTTACAATGAGCAGTTCTTC. Protein: CASSPGTGYNEQFF.

Concerning this clonotype itself: Without the conserved terminal phenylalanine or tryptophan, this CDR3 likely stems from a read error. V gene TRBV18 combines with J gene TRBJ1-5; D is undetermined. The CDR3 length is 15 residues. V gave up 2 bases and J gave up 1 base, with 9 bases separating them. Germline assignment: CDR1 KGHSH and CDR2 LQKENI. CDR3 sequence: CASSPYDMSNQPQHL. CDR3 coding DNA: TGTGCCAGCTCACCATATGATATGAGCAATCAGCCCCAGCATCTT.

The rearrangement uses TRBV20-1 and TRBJ1-5, with D tentatively TRBD1 (5 bases). V lost 5 bases, J lost 2 bases, and 16 bases lay in between. CDR1 and CDR2 from the germline V gene are DFQATT and SNEGSKA (reference sequence). The CDR3 totals 15 residues. The CDR3 DNA reads TGCAGTGCTCACGCTGCCGGAGGGGGCAATCAGCCCCAGCATTTT. Residues: CSAHAAGGGNQPQHF.

In this sample, this clonotype turned up a few times. The chain uses TRBV7-2 and TRBJ1-5, with D unclear. V was pared by 1 base and J by 7 bases, with 11 bases between. The CDR3 has 14 residues. Looked up from germline, CDR1 is SGHTA and CDR2 is FQGNSA. The CDR3 reads CASSLGGDLQPQHF. DNA for the CDR3: TGTGCCAGCAGCTTAGGTGGGGATTTACAGCCCCAGCATTTT.

This clonotype occurred many times. The chain employs TRBV7-3 and TRBJ1-1, with D perhaps TRBD1 (5 bases). Trimming left V 5 bases short and J 1 base short, with 11 bases between. The CDR3 has 14 residues. Germline CDR1 and CDR2: SGHTA and FQGTGA. In DNA form, the CDR3 reads TGTGCCAGCAGCGTGACAGCAGCGAACACTGAAGCTTTCTTT. This gives the protein CASSVTAANTEAFF. Complete variable domain (other parts from reference TRBV7-3 and TRBJ1-1): GAGVSQTPSNKVTEKGKYVELRCDPISGHTALYWYRQSLGQGPEFLIYFQGTGAADDSGLPNDRFFAVRPEGSVSTLKIQRTERGDSAVYLCASSVTAANTEAFFGQGTRLTVV.

This clonotype was seen at least ten times. The V call is TRBV5-1, the J call TRBJ2-7, with D perhaps TRBD1 (6 bases). Trimming took off 2 bases at V and 4 bases at J, with 16 bases between the two ends. There are 15 residues in the CDR3. Looked up from germline, CDR1 is SGHRS and CDR2 is YFSETQ. As DNA, the CDR3 is TGCGCCAGCAGCTTAGGGCTGGGGGCGAGGTACGAGCAGTACTTC. Protein: CASSLGLGARYEQYF.

Of note for this clonotype: The junction does not match germline at one end; this may be a read error. The gene calls are TRBV29-1 and TRBJ2-7; tentative D call: TRBD2 (5 bases). CDR1 is SQVTM and CDR2 is ANQGSEA in the germline V gene. The CDR3 spans 16 residues. CDR3 bases: TGCAGCGTTGAAGTCGGCAACAGCGGAAATTTTTACGAGCGGTACTTC. Protein product: CSVEVGNSGNFYERYF.

This clonotype has more than one count but fewer than ten. CDR3 nucleotides: TGCAGTGCAAACAGAGTCTCTGGGGCCAACGTCCTGACTTTC. The encoded protein is CSANRVSGANVLTF. The gene calls are TRBV20-1 and TRBJ2-6; D is unclear. This CDR3 comprises 14 residues. With 6 bases removed from V and 0 bases from J, the gap between germline ends came to 9 bases. Looked up from germline, CDR1 is DFQATT and CDR2 is SNEGSKA (reference sequence).

The J gene is TRBJ2-2, the V gene TRBV7-9, with D perhaps given as TRBD1 or TRBD2 (5 bases each). The CDR3 is made up of 16 amino acids. V was trimmed by 5 bases and J by 2 bases, leaving 15 bases between them. Germline loops: CDR1 SEHNR, CDR2 FQNEAQ (reference sequence). The CDR3 spells CASSEPWDVNTGELFF. CDR3 coding DNA: TGTGCCAGCAGCGAGCCCTGGGACGTCAACACCGGGGAGCTGTTTTTT.

This clonotype was counted a few times. The chain combines TRBV6-1 with TRBJ1-2, with TRBD1 identical over 9 bases. Trimming cost V 8 bases and J 4 bases; bases outside gene matches: 5. The germline V gene has CDR1 MNHNS and CDR2 SASEGT. The CDR3 length is 13 residues. The CDR3 DNA reads as TGTGCCAGCGGGGGACAGGGCCCCTATGGCTACACCTTC. Its protein is CASGGQGPYGYTF.

This clonotype was counted at least ten times. The chain combines TRBV11-2 with TRBJ1-4; D unresolved. Trimming removed 0 bases from V and 5 bases from J, with 7 bases in between. Germline V CDR1 and CDR2: SGHAT, FQNNGV. This CDR3 has 14 residues. The CDR3 sequence: CASSLDGSNEKLFF. CDR3 in DNA: TGTGCCAGCAGCTTAGATGGGTCGAATGAAAAACTGTTTTTT.

This clonotype was detected many times. This chain links TRBV18 with TRBJ1-1; perhaps TRBD1 as D (5 bases). The germline V and J ends were trimmed by 3 bases and 5 bases, with 13 bases remaining between them. The CDR3 loop spans 14 amino acids. Germline values: CDR1 KGHSH, CDR2 LQKENI. CDR3 DNA: TGTGCCAGCTCACCTTCGGGGGGAGGTACTGAAGCTTTCTTT. Translation gives CASSPSGGGTEAFF.

The V and J genes are TRBV7-6 and TRBJ2-2; 8 bases fit TRBD1. There are 16 residues in the CDR3. CDR1 and CDR2 (germline): SGHVS, FNYEAQ. The V gene end was trimmed by 3 bases and the J gene end by 3 bases; junction bases not matched to a gene: 6. The CDR3 sequence is CASSFPDRVDTGELFF. The DNA of the CDR3 is TGTGCCAGCAGCTTTCCGGACAGGGTCGACACCGGGGAGCTGTTTTTT.

This chain uses TRBV14 with TRBJ1-2, with D possibly matching TRBD1 (5 bases). Germline values: CDR1 SGHDN, CDR2 FVKESK. Trimming shortened V by 0 bases and J by 1 base, and 18 bases separated the two germline ends. The CDR3 has 18 residues. The CDR3, as DNA: TGTGCCAGCAGCCAAGATCCTAATTCCGGGCAGGGTAACTATGGCTACACCTTC. It encodes CASSQDPNSGQGNYGYTF. Variable domain in full (rest from reference TRBV14 and TRBJ1-2): EAGVTQFPSHSVIEKGQTVTLRCDPISGHDNLYWYRRVMGKEIKFLLHFVKESKQDESGMPNNRFLAERTGGTYSTLKVQPAELEDSGVYFCASSQDPNSGQGNYGYTFGSGTRLTVV.

This clonotype was seen repeatedly, ten times or more. The rearrangement links TRBV2 to TRBJ2-5, with TRBD2 as a possible D gene (5 bases). The V end lost 3 bases, the J end lost 5 bases, and 10 bases lay between the germline ends. Germline CDR1 SNHLY, CDR2 FYNNEI. This CDR3 has 13 residues. CDR3 sequence reads: CASSDSELETQYF. In DNA, the CDR3 is TGTGCCAGCAGTGATAGCGAGTTGGAGACCCAGTACTTC.

This clonotype was seen more than once but under ten times. The rearrangement joins TRBV6-5 to TRBJ2-7; possibly TRBD1 for D (6 bases). The CDR3 has 14 amino acids. Trimming removed 0 bases from V and 5 bases from J, with 11 bases in between. Germline lookup yields CDR1 MNHEY and CDR2 SVGAGI. The CDR3 region has the DNA TGTGCCAGCAGTTACTCTTGGGGGCGAGACGAGCAGTACTTC. Translating it yields CASSYSWGRDEQYF.

The chain employs TRBV6-1 and TRBJ1-2; 8 bases line up with TRBD1. There are 17 residues in the CDR3. After removal of 2 bases from V and 5 bases from J, the junction contained 13 bases not matched to a gene. Germline V gene lookup returns CDR1 MNHNS and CDR2 SASEGT. CDR3 coding DNA: TGTGCCAGCAGTGAAATGGCAGGGGGCCTCGGGGTATATGGCTACACCTTC. This encodes CASSEMAGGLGVYGYTF.

The rearrangement links TRBV19 to TRBJ1-6; 7 nucleotides match TRBD1. This CDR3 is built from 20 residues. V lost 6 bases and J lost 4; bases outside the gene matches: 21. From germline, CDR1 is LNHDA and CDR2 SQIVND (reference sequence). Here the CDR3 reads CASSPPGWSGTEDYNSPLHF. The DNA for the CDR3 is TGTGCCAGTAGCCCACCGGGGTGGTCCGGGACAGAAGATTATAATTCACCCCTCCACTTT. The full variable domain, completed using reference TRBV19 and TRBJ1-6, is DGGITQSPKYLFRKEGQNVTLSCEQNLNHDAMYWYRQDPGQGLRLIYYSQIVNDFQKGDIAEGYSVSREKKESFPLTVTSAQKNPTAFYLCASSPPGWSGTEDYNSPLHFGNGTRLTVT.

The J gene is TRBJ2-3, the V gene TRBV4-1, with unresolved D. The CDR3 is made up of 14 amino acids. Trimming stripped 1 base from V and 2 bases from J, with 7 bases between. Germline CDR1 and CDR2: MGHRA and YSYEKL. For the CDR3, the DNA is TGCGCCAGCAGCCAAGTGTGGACCACAGATACGCAGTATTTT. Protein product: CASSQVWTTDTQYF.